Listed here are 19 T cell receptor beta chains from one sample, sequenced in a study of OX40 agonist ivuxolimab in advanced cancers. Using immunoSEQ multiplex PCR, the repertoire was profiled, and TCRdb retains in-frame clones only, with some absent. The sample contains tens of thousands of clones, 90% to 95% of which appear only once. Sequenced here: CD4+ or CD8+ T cells sorted from blood, sampled in a trial of the OX40 agonist ivuxolimab. The receptors derive from an adult with an advanced solid tumor such as melanoma, head and neck, liver or kidney cancer.

The gene calls are TRBV23-1 and TRBJ1-5; 8 bases agree with TRBD1. TRBV23-1 is labeled an ORF, and its function is uncertain. CDR3 size: 15 residues. Trimming at V came to 3 bases and at J to 4 bases, leaving 5 bases not matched to a gene. CDR3 in amino acids: CASSHRTGWNQPQHF. CDR3 coding DNA: TGCGCCAGCAGTCATCGGACAGGGTGGAATCAGCCCCAGCATTTT.

The chain has TRBV6-5 and TRBJ2-7, with TRBD2 matching 7 bases. The CDR3 extends over 14 amino acids. Germline V lookup: CDR1 MNHEY, CDR2 SVGAGI. V gave up 5 bases and J gave up 3 bases; unmatched junction bases: 7. The CDR3 region has the DNA TGTGCCAGCAGTGAGAGCGGGGCCGGCTACGAGCAGTACTTC. It yields the protein CASSESGAGYEQYF.

V and J are TRBV19 and TRBJ1-5, with D possibly being TRBD1 (6 bases). Per the germline V gene, CDR1 is LNHDA and CDR2 is SQIVND (reference sequence). This CDR3 is 13 amino acids long. The V and J ends lost 5 bases and 7 bases respectively, with 12 bases between them. This CDR3 reads CASSPPGVQPQHF. CDR3 sequence (DNA): TGTGCCAGTAGTCCCCCAGGGGTACAGCCCCAGCATTTT.

The V and J genes are TRBV30 and TRBJ2-7; tentatively, D is TRBD1 (5 bases). Germline-derived CDR1 and CDR2 are GTSNPN and SVGIG (reference sequence). The CDR3 runs to 13 residues. Trimming cost V 1 base and J 5 bases, with 12 bases left between them. CDR3 region: CAWSATGVDEQYF. DNA of the CDR3: TGTGCCTGGAGTGCCACAGGTGTCGACGAGCAGTACTTC.

The rearrangement links TRBV11-2 to TRBJ2-1; 11 bases are a match to TRBD2. Per germline, CDR1 SGHAT and CDR2 FQNNGV. The CDR3 consists of 17 residues. The trim removed 3 bases at V and 2 bases at J, leaving 6 bases unmatched. CDR3 protein: CASSFGLAGGAYNEQFF. CDR3 DNA: TGTGCCAGCAGCTTTGGGCTAGCGGGAGGAGCCTACAATGAGCAGTTCTTC.

The chain carries TRBV7-3 and TRBJ2-1, with D possibly matching TRBD2 (5 bases). CDR1 is SGHTA, CDR2 FQGTGA, per germline. This CDR3 contains 13 residues. Trimming left V 8 bases short and J 10 bases short, with 18 bases between. CDR3 in amino acids: CASGFPLSGEQFF. CDR3 bases: TGTGCCAGCGGATTCCCCCTCTCGGGGGAGCAGTTCTTC.

The chain uses TRBV7-3 and TRBJ2-1, with 7 bases aligning to TRBD1. V shed 3 bases and J 2 bases; nucleotides not matched to a gene: 4. The germline gives CDR1 SGHTA, CDR2 FQGTGA. The CDR3 extends over 15 amino acids. The CDR3 coding sequence is TGTGCCAGCAGCTTTACAGGGGTGCCCTACAATGAGCAGTTCTTC. It translates to CASSFTGVPYNEQFF.

The J gene is TRBJ2-1, the V gene TRBV7-9; TRBD1 matches 7 bases. J was trimmed by 6 bases and V by 6 bases; bases with no gene match: 5. Germline V gene sequence: CDR1 SEHNR, CDR2 FQNEAQ (reference sequence). The CDR3 has 13 residues. The CDR3 spells CASRYRDSNEQFF. The CDR3, as DNA: TGTGCCAGCAGGTACCGGGACAGCAATGAGCAGTTCTTC.

V usage is TRBV19 and J usage is TRBJ2-4, with 9 bases matching TRBD1. Per the germline V gene, CDR1 is LNHDA and CDR2 is SQIVND (reference sequence). CDR3 size: 15 residues. J was trimmed by 8 bases and V by 3 bases; bases with no gene match: 8. The CDR3 region has the DNA TGTGCCAGTAGTATTATCACAGGGGGCTTAGACATTCAGTACTTC. Its protein is CASSIITGGLDIQYF.

The gene calls are TRBV4-3 and TRBJ2-1, with 10 bases fitting TRBD2. This CDR3 is 17 amino acids long. Germline CDR1 reads LGHNA; CDR2 reads YSLEER. Trimming cost V 4 bases and J 6 bases; bases outside gene matches: 12. The CDR3 reads CASSPPPGTSVSNEQFF. In nucleotides, the CDR3 is TGCGCCAGCAGCCCGCCCCCCGGGACTAGCGTAAGCAATGAGCAGTTCTTC.

The rearrangement links TRBV4-1 to TRBJ2-5; the match to TRBD2 covers 8 bases. CDR3 length equals 20 residues. Per the germline V gene, CDR1 is MGHRA and CDR2 is YSYEKL. V dropped 4 bases and J dropped 4; count of bases not matched to a gene: 23. CDR3 sequence reads: CASSPLPPAAGVGFRETQYF. The CDR3 DNA reads as TGCGCCAGCAGCCCCCTCCCCCCGGCAGCGGGAGTAGGCTTTAGAGAGACCCAGTACTTC.

V gene TRBV4-1 combines with J gene TRBJ1-1; 8 nucleotides line up with TRBD1. The CDR3 has 15 amino acids. Germline CDR1 MGHRA, CDR2 YSYEKL. The J segment lost 4 bases and the V segment lost 1 base, leaving 5 bases of the junction unmatched. This CDR3 is CASSQGQGTGTEAFF. The DNA of the CDR3 is TGCGCCAGCAGCCAAGGACAGGGGACGGGCACTGAAGCTTTCTTT.

The CDR3 region is CASSYTDRRFTEAFF. The CDR3 coding sequence is TGTGCCAGCAGCTACACGGACAGACGCTTCACTGAAGCTTTCTTT. This chain joins TRBV7-2 and TRBJ1-1, with D maybe TRBD1 (6 bases). Trimming left V 4 bases short and J 4 bases short, with 16 bases between. Germline V lookup: CDR1 SGHTA, CDR2 FQGNSA. The CDR3 length is 15 residues.

This rearrangement joins TRBV9 to TRBJ1-4; 7 bases are shared with TRBD1. Trimming took 3 bases from V and 3 from J; bases not matched to a gene: 2. CDR3 length equals 14 residues. Germline CDR1 is SGDLS and CDR2 is YYNGEE. CDR3 nucleotides: TGTGCCAGCAGCGCCGGGACAGCTAATGAAAAACTGTTTTTT. Translation gives CASSAGTANEKLFF.

J is TRBJ2-7 and V is TRBV6-1, with a possible D match to TRBD1 (5 bases). Germline V gene sequence: CDR1 MNHNS, CDR2 SASEGT. The CDR3 extends over 13 amino acids. The V end was cut by 5 bases, the J end by 3 bases, with 11 bases between. The DNA of the CDR3 is TGTGCCAGCAGTTGGCAGGGCGGCTACGAGCAGTACTTC. It translates to CASSWQGGYEQYF.

J is TRBJ2-7 and V is TRBV5-6, with no clear D. With 4 bases removed from V and 0 bases from J, the gap between germline ends came to 11 bases. Germline V gives CDR1 SGHDT, CDR2 YYEEEE. The CDR3 has 14 residues. CDR3 region: CASSPGLGSYEQYF. The CDR3 region has the DNA TGTGCCAGCAGCCCCGGTCTGGGCTCCTACGAGCAGTACTTC.

V usage is TRBV9 and J usage is TRBJ1-3, with 7 bases matching TRBD1. After removal of 3 bases from V and 4 bases from J, the junction contained 7 bases not matched to a gene. The CDR3 spans 15 residues. The germline gives CDR1 SGDLS, CDR2 YYNGEE. The CDR3, as DNA: TGTGCCAGCAGCGCATACAGGGGACAGGGAAACACCATATATTTT. Translation gives CASSAYRGQGNTIYF.

This clone was seen only once. This sequence joins TRBV7-9 and TRBJ2-6; D is undetermined. The CDR3 length is 15 residues. The V end lost 4 bases, the J end lost 1 base, and 8 bases lay between the germline ends. Germline CDR1 is SEHNR and CDR2 is FQNEAQ (reference sequence). CDR3 in DNA: TGTGCCAGCAGCTCGAGCAGGTCTGGGGCCAACGTCCTGACTTTC. Protein: CASSSSRSGANVLTF. Combining the CDR3 with reference TRBV7-9 and TRBJ2-6 gives the whole variable domain DTGVSQNPRHKITKRGQNVTFRCDPISEHNRLYWYRQTLGQGPEFLTYFQNEAQLEKSRLLSDRFSAERPKGSFSTLEIQRTEQGDSAMYLCASSSSRSGANVLTFGAGSRLTVL.

V is TRBV9 and J is TRBJ1-2; 7 bases are a match to TRBD1. This CDR3 comprises 18 residues. The V and J ends lost 0 bases and 1 base, in that order; junction bases with no gene match: 12. Germline V gene data show CDR1 as SGDLS and CDR2 as YYNGEE. The CDR3 DNA sequence: TGTGCCAGCAGCGTAGCCTCGTTACGGGACAGAGATAACTATGGCTACACCTTC. It encodes CASSVASLRDRDNYGYTF.